The present entry profiles one TCR beta chain with its context. No cognate antigen has been identified for it. No qualities accompany the bases; no much larger clone lies one base away. As a first step, the CD3+ T cells were left to rest overnight in RPMI 1640 lacking fetal bovine serum, at around 2.5 million cells/mL. MACS immunomagnetic beads were used according to the manufacturer's instructions to isolate CD3+ T cells from PBMCs. CDR3 length: 14 amino acids, cysteine to phenylalanine. The entry retains the CDR3 DNA only, 42 bases that are in frame from base 1. The CDR1 and CDR2 encoded by the germline V gene (reference sequence) are DFQATT and SNEGSKA. Unmatched junction bases come to 7, with V trimmed by 5 bases and J by 7 bases. TRIzol reagent was used to extract total RNA from the cultured T cells. 5' rapid amplification of cDNA ends (5'RACE) was the method used to amplify TCRbeta libraries from the RNA. Before sequencing, library concentration and integrity were assessed using Qubit, an Agilent instrument, and quantitative PCR. Sequencing of qualified libraries was performed on Illumina HiSeq or MiSeq by a commercial service provider. The paper's processing steps were these. TCR sequences in each sample were identified with MiXCR version 1.8.2. For a clone to count as qualified, its CDR3 had to be longer than four amino acids, its nucleotide length had to be in-frame, and the clone could not contain a stop codon. An effective read was defined as a read containing the complete CDR3 structure. RT-PCR with 24 Vbeta primers, GeneScan spectratyping, and Sanger sequencing were used to validate the expanded clones. TCRdb handled the public reads itself, with Q25 trimming in fastp and clone calling in MiXCR, and kept productive beta chains. Duplicate CDR3 protein sequences are folded into a single record with the most common DNA and genes. In this record, the V and J calls reflect TCRdb's handling and not the investigators' own analysis. The table for this sample lists 12,000 to 15,000 distinct CDR3 sequences; approximately 37% of them were counted only once. The leading ten clones occupy around 9% of the sample.

The data derive from a study of T cell repertoires and leukemia-associated antigens (dated by TCRdb to the late 2010s). Notes on the research overall: Per sample, about 5.1 to 7 million read pairs and about 3 to 5.0 million effective reads were obtained, for roughly 16 million effective reads in total. The study aimed to identify which antigen a TCR Vbeta21 clone previously found in CML patients recognizes, using in vitro peptide stimulation of healthy T cells. The research as a whole found: The antigen specificity and function of the expanded clones were not directly tested and needed further investigation. No significant differences among the four groups were observed in the numbers of Vbeta genes (around 60), Jbeta genes (over 13), VDJ rearrangements, or unique CDR3s.

The chain is encoded by TRBV20-1 joined to TRBJ2-1, with TRBD2 identical over 11 junction bases. The sequence was collected from a female donor in good health. The sample taken for sequencing was CD3+ T cells sorted from blood and cultured. Here the CDR3 is given as CSAYTSGSYNEQFF. The sequence in DNA is TGCAGTGCTTATACTAGCGGGAGTTATAATGAGCAGTTCTTC.